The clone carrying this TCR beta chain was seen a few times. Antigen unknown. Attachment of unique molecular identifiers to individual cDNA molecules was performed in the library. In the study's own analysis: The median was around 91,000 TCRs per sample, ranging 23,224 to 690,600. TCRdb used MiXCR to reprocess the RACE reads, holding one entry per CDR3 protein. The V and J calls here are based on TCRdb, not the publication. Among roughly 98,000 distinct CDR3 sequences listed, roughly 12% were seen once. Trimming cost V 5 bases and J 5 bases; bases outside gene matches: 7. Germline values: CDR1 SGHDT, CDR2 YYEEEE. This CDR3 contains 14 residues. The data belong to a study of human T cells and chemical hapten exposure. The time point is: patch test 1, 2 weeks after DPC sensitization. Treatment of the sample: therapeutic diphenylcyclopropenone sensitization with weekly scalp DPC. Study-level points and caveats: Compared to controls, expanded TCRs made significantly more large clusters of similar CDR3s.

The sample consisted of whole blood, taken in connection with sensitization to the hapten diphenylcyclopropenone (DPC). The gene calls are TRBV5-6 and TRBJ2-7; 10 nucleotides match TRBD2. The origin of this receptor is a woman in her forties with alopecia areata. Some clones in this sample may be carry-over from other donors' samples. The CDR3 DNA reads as TGTGCCAGCAGTGGCGGAGCGGGAGGGAACGAGCAGTACTTC. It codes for CASSGGAGGNEQYF. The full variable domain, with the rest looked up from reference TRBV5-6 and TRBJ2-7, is DAGVTQSPTHLIKTRGQQVTLRCSPKSGHDTVSWYQQALGQGPQFIFQYYEEEERQRGNFPDRFSGHQFPNYSSELNVNALLLGDSALYLCASSGGAGGNEQYFGPGTRLTVT.